Following are 21 T cell receptor beta chains from one sample sequenced in a study of glioma-infiltrating T cells. Using RNA template, CDR3s of TCR alpha and beta were amplified with iRepertoire arm-PCR. Using its own MiXCR run on the multiplex PCR reads, TCRdb lists one record per CDR3 protein. The sample lists around 93,000 distinct CDR3 sequences; around 40% were seen once. The specimen sequenced was glioma tissue, nonneoplastic brain tissue, or PBMCs (not recorded which). These receptors were obtained from a human donor with low-grade glioma or glioblastoma, undergoing nonglioma brain surgery, or in good health (not recorded which).

This clonotype appeared many times. V gene TRBV20-1 combines with J gene TRBJ1-2; D unresolved. The CDR3 loop spans 8 amino acids. Germline values: CDR1 DFQATT, CDR2 SNEGSKA (reference sequence). V was cut by 6 bases and J by 8 bases, with 4 bases left in between. CDR3 protein: CSAHGYTF. For the CDR3, the DNA is TGCAGTGCGCACGGCTACACCTTC.

This clonotype occurred many times. The V gene is TRBV19, the J gene TRBJ2-2; D is possibly TRBD2 (5 bases). Between the trimmed V and J ends, which lost 10 bases and 0 bases, there was a span of 12 bases. CDR3 length equals 14 residues. From germline, CDR1 is LNHDA and CDR2 SQIVND (reference sequence). CDR3 DNA: TGTGCCACCGGGATTTACGCGAACACCGGGGAGCTGTTTTTT. It encodes CATGIYANTGELFF. The full variable domain, its missing parts supplied by reference TRBV19 and TRBJ2-2, is DGGITQSPKYLFRKEGQNVTLSCEQNLNHDAMYWYRQDPGQGLRLIYYSQIVNDFQKGDIAEGYSVSREKKESFPLTVTSAQKNPTAFYLCATGIYANTGELFFGEGSRLTVL.

Points on this clonotype: At one boundary the junction diverges from the germline segment, which might be a read error. This rearrangement joins TRBV20-1 to TRBJ1-5; D gene ambiguous. Looked up from germline, CDR1 is DFQATT and CDR2 is SNEGSKA (reference sequence). This CDR3 has 13 amino acids. This chain's CDR3 is CSASIRRNQPQHF. CDR3 bases: TGCAGTGCCAGTATCCGCCGCAATCAGCCCCAGCACTTT.

This clonotype has a count of ten or more. This rearrangement joins TRBV7-7 to TRBJ2-5, with a possible D match to TRBD2 (6 bases). This CDR3 is 12 amino acids long. Germline V CDR1 and CDR2: SSHAT, FNYEAQ (reference sequence). V was clipped by 5 bases and J by 11 bases, with 15 bases between them. CDR3 loop: CASSTLGRTQYF. The CDR3 bases are TGTGCCAGCAGCACCCTTGGGAGGACTCAGTACTTC.

In this sample, this clonotype turned up many times. The J gene is TRBJ2-7, the V gene TRBV18; unclear D gene. Deletions cut 5 bases from V and 2 bases from J, with 10 bases between. Germline V gives CDR1 KGHSH, CDR2 LQKENI. The CDR3 totals 13 residues. The CDR3 protein is CASSSRVAYEQYF. The CDR3 nucleotides read TGTGCCAGCTCATCCCGGGTCGCCTACGAGCAGTACTTC. The complete variable domain, with remaining parts taken from reference TRBV18 and TRBJ2-7, reads NAGVMQNPRHLVRRRGQEARLRCSPMKGHSHVYWYRQLPEEGLKFMVYLQKENIIDESGMPKERFSAEFPKEGPSILRIQQVVRGDSAAYFCASSSRVAYEQYFGPGTRLTVT.

This clonotype was counted ten times or more. V and J are TRBV2 and TRBJ1-2, with 7 positions matching TRBD1. CDR3 length: 13 residues. V lost 7 bases to trimming and J lost 4 bases; unmatched junction nucleotides: 6. Germline assignment: CDR1 SNHLY and CDR2 FYNNEI. The CDR3 nucleotides are TGTGCCAGCAAGGGGGACAGCAGCTATGGCTACACCTTC. Amino acid sequence: CASKGDSSYGYTF.

This clonotype was seen more than once but under ten times. This rearrangement joins TRBV6-6 to TRBJ2-1; possibly TRBD2 for D (6 bases). CDR1 is MNHNY, CDR2 SVGAGI, per germline (reference sequence). V lost 2 bases and J 4 bases, leaving 12 bases between the germline ends. This CDR3 comprises 15 residues. The CDR3 spells CASSYAQGGYNEQFF. The CDR3 DNA sequence: TGTGCCAGCAGTTACGCGCAGGGAGGATACAATGAGCAGTTCTTC.

This clonotype has ten or more counts. The chain carries TRBV20-1 and TRBJ2-7; TRBD2 matches 14 bases. The germline V gene encodes CDR1 DFQATT and CDR2 SNEGSKA (reference sequence). Trimming removed 6 bases from V and 6 bases from J; junction bases left unmatched: 10. CDR3 length: 15 amino acids. CDR3 region: CSAGTSGRGRVEQYF. CDR3 DNA sequence: TGCAGTGCCGGGACTAGCGGGAGAGGGAGGGTCGAGCAGTACTTC.

Notes on this clonotype: The junction shows a germline mismatch at one end, possibly a read error. The rearrangement uses TRBV7-8 and TRBJ2-1; D call uncertain. The CDR3 sequence is 15 residues long. Germline CDR1 reads SGHVS; CDR2 reads FQNEAQ. The CDR3 DNA reads TGTGCCAGAAGCTTAGGCAAGACAAGCTACAATGAGCAGTTCTTC. It specifies CARSLGKTSYNEQFF.

Notes on this clonotype: A much bigger clone sits one base away, suggesting this may be a read error. The gene calls are TRBV29-1 and TRBJ1-1; 7 bases are shared with TRBD1. From germline, CDR1 is SQVTM and CDR2 ANQGSEA. V dropped 4 bases and J dropped 1; count of bases not matched to a gene: 9. The CDR3 consists of 15 residues. The CDR3: CSVGVGRGANTEAFF. The CDR3 nucleotides are TGCAGCGTTGGTGTGGGCAGGGGGGCGAACACTGAAGCTTTCTTT. Drawing the rest from reference TRBV29-1 and TRBJ1-1, the complete variable domain is SAVISQKPSRDICQRGTSLTIQCQVDSQVTMMFWYRQQPGQSLTLIATANQGSEATYESGFVIDKFPISRPNLTFSTLTVSNMSPEDSSIYLCSVGVGRGANTEAFFGQGTRLTVV.

In its sample, this clonotype was seen many times. The rearrangement joins TRBV7-9 to TRBJ2-5; 9 bases align to TRBD2. Germline CDR1 and CDR2: SEHNR and FQNEAQ (reference sequence). V was clipped by 6 bases and J by 5 bases; unmatched bases: 7. The CDR3 spans 14 residues. The CDR3, as DNA: TGTGCCAGCAGGGGGTCAGGACTAGCGGAGACCCAGTACTTC. Encoded protein: CASRGSGLAETQYF.

To note about this clonotype: An end of the junction differs from the germline gene, which may be a read error. This chain uses TRBV6-6 with TRBJ2-7; D is perhaps TRBD2 (5 bases). There are 14 residues in the CDR3. The V gene's germline CDR1 is MNHNY and CDR2 SVGAGI (reference sequence). CDR3 amino acids: CASSLARLSYERHF. The CDR3 DNA is TGTGCCAGCAGTTTGGCCAGGCTCTCCTACGAGCGGCACTTC.

This clonotype was seen repeatedly, ten times or more. This sequence joins TRBV2 and TRBJ2-2; TRBD1 or TRBD2 may be the D gene (5 bases each). Trimming cost V 7 bases and J 4 bases, with 13 bases left between them. The CDR3 consists of 14 residues. Germline values: CDR1 SNHLY, CDR2 FYNNEI. For the CDR3, the DNA is TGTGCCAGCACCAGGGACCTCGGCACCGGGGAGCTGTTTTTT. As protein: CASTRDLGTGELFF.

There are many counts of this clonotype. V gene TRBV18 combines with J gene TRBJ1-1, with 9 bases aligning to TRBD1. Losses at the gene ends were 6 bases for V and 1 base for J; bases not matched to a gene: 0. The CDR3 is 13 amino acids. The germline gives CDR1 KGHSH, CDR2 LQKENI. The CDR3 region is CASSGQGNTEAFF. CDR3 coding DNA: TGTGCCAGCTCGGGACAGGGGAACACTGAAGCTTTCTTT.

This clonotype was observed many times. This chain links TRBV7-9 with TRBJ2-1; 8 nucleotides agree with TRBD2. The trim removed 3 bases at V and 2 bases at J, leaving 9 bases unmatched. Looked up from germline, CDR1 is SEHNR and CDR2 is FQNEAQ (reference sequence). This CDR3 spans 17 amino acids. The CDR3 loop is CASSFDTYSGTYNEQFF. The CDR3 nucleotides are TGTGCCAGCAGCTTCGATACCTATAGCGGGACCTACAATGAGCAGTTCTTC.

The chain is built from TRBV6-2 or TRBV6-3 and TRBJ2-7; 7 bases agree with TRBD2. CDR3 length: 14 amino acids. J lost 5 bases, V lost 2 bases, and 6 bases had no gene match. The germline V gene has CDR1 MNHEY and CDR2 SVGEGT. CDR3 coding DNA: TGTGCCAGCAGTTACGGCGCGGGAGAGGACGAGCAGTACTTC. Translated: CASSYGAGEDEQYF.

The table lists this clonotype with many counts. The V gene is TRBV20-1, the J gene TRBJ2-1; TRBD2 matches at 9 bases. Trimming took 2 bases from V and 3 from J; bases not matched to a gene: 14. The CDR3 covers 18 residues. Germline CDR1 DFQATT, CDR2 SNEGSKA (reference sequence). The CDR3, as DNA: TGCAGTGCTAGAAAAGTCGGTCTCCGCGGGGGGGTCTACAATGAGCAGTTCTTC. Translation gives CSARKVGLRGGVYNEQFF.

Regarding this clonotype: A much larger clone sits a single nucleotide away, making a read error possible. This rearrangement joins TRBV18 to TRBJ1-4; a weak D match, TRBD1 (5 bases). CDR3 length: 14 residues. Germline CDR1 and CDR2: KGHSH and LQKENI. The CDR3 bases are TGTGCCGGCTCACCCCGGGACGGTAATGAAAAACTGTTTTTT. Translating it yields CAGSPRDGNEKLFF.

This clonotype was seen ten or more times. The CDR3 nucleotides are TGCAGTGCTAGAGATCCGGCTGGAAACACCATATATTTT. Its protein product is CSARDPAGNTIYF. The rearrangement uses TRBV20-1 and TRBJ1-3; no clear D. Germline lookup yields CDR1 DFQATT and CDR2 SNEGSKA (reference sequence). Trimming removed 0 bases at V and 2 bases at J, with 5 bases between. This CDR3 spans 13 amino acids.

Concerning this clonotype itself: This may come from a read error, since a much larger clone is one base off. The rearrangement uses TRBV4-3 and TRBJ2-7, with unresolved D. The length of the CDR3 is 14 residues. Germline assignment: CDR1 LGHNA and CDR2 YSLEER. Deletions cut 1 base from V and 4 bases from J, with 11 bases between. The CDR3 DNA follows: TGCGCCAGCAGCCAAGCTCTTTCGGATTACGAGCAGTACTTC. Amino acids: CASSQALSDYEQYF.

V usage is TRBV20-1 and J usage is TRBJ2-3; TRBD2 matches 13 bases. The J segment lost 1 base and the V segment lost 0 bases, leaving 4 bases of the junction unmatched. The CDR3 extends over 17 amino acids. CDR1 and CDR2 (germline): DFQATT, SNEGSKA (reference sequence). This chain's CDR3 is CSARDRLAGGRTDTQYF. The CDR3 DNA reads as TGCAGTGCTAGAGATAGACTAGCGGGGGGCCGCACAGATACGCAGTATTTT.